The clone carrying this T cell receptor (beta chain) was observed many times. A junction boundary mismatches the germline segment, possibly from a read error. TCRdb used MiXCR to reprocess the 5' RACE reads, holding one entry per CDR3 protein. The sample includes 1,800,000 or so distinct CDR3 sequences, 25% to 35% of them seen just once. Germline V gives CDR1 SGHRS, CDR2 YFSETQ. The CDR3 covers 12 residues. The record originates from a study of identical twins. The receptor's source is a newborn girl in good health. The chain combines TRBV5-1 with TRBJ2-7; TRBD2 is a possible D gene (6 bases). Sequenced: cord blood. Here the CDR3 DNA reads TGTGCCAGCAGCTTTAGCGGCTACGAGCAGTACTTC. It codes for CASSFSGYEQYF.